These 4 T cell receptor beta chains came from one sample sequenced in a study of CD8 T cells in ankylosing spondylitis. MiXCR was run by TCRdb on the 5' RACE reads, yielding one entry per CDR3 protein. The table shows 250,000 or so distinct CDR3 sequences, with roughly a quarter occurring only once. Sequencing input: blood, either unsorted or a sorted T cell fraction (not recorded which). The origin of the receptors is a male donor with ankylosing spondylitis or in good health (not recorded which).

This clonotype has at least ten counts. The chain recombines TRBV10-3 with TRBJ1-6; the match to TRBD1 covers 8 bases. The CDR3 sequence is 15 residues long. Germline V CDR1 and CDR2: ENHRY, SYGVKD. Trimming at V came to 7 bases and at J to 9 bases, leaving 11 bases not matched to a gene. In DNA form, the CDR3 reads TGTGCCATCAAGGTGGACAGGGAAGGAGGTTCACCCCTCCACTTT. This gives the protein CAIKVDREGGSPLHF.

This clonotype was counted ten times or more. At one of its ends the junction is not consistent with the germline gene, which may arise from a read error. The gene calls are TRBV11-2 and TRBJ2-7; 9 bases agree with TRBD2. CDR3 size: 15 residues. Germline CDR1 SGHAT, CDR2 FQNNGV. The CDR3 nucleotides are TGTGCCAGCAGCCTAGACGGAGGGCAGCGGGGGGTGCAGTACTTC. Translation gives CASSLDGGQRGVQYF.

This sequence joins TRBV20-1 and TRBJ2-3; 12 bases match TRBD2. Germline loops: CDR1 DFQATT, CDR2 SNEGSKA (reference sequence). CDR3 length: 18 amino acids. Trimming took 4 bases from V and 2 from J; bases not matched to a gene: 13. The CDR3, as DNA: TGCAGTGCTATACCCGGTGGACTAGCGGGGACCATCACAGATACGCAGTATTTT. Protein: CSAIPGGLAGTITDTQYF.

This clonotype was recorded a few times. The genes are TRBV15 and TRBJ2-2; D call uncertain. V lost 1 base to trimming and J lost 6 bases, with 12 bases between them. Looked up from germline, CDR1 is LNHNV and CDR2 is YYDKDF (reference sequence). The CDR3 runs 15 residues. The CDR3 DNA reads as TGTGCCACCAGCAGAGCCGAGGTCTGGGCCGGGGAGCTGTTTTTT. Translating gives CATSRAEVWAGELFF.